Below are 21 T cell receptor beta chains sequenced from a single sample in a study of T cells expressing NK-cell markers. TCRdb reprocessed the 5' RACE reads, with one entry per CDR3 protein and no DNA. This listing includes 200,000 to 300,000 distinct CDR3 sequences. The sample consisted of blood T cells: a sorted CD56 or NKG2C T cell subset, CD4+ or CD8+ T cells, or bulk PBMC T cells (not recorded which). Every receptor here comes from a woman aged 18-70 years in good health.

The CDR3 loop reads CASRASGLAGVYNEQFF. The chain uses TRBV6-2 or TRBV6-3 and TRBJ2-1; the D call from TCRdb, TRBD2, cannot be confirmed without DNA. Germline assignment: CDR1 MNHEY and CDR2 SVGEGT. CDR3 length equals 17 residues.

The chain is built from TRBV6-1 and TRBJ2-7; TCRdb proposes TRBD1, but this gene call is untestable without DNA. Germline lookup yields CDR1 MNHNS and CDR2 SASEGT. The CDR3 has 15 residues. CDR3 in amino acids: CASSEGWGSTYEQYF.

This rearrangement joins TRBV18 to TRBJ2-7; absent DNA, TCRdb's TRBD1 call cannot be checked. Germline V gene lookup returns CDR1 KGHSH and CDR2 LQKENI. The CDR3 is 13 amino acids. The CDR3 sequence is CASSPQTGTEQYF.

The CDR3 reads CASSNRLVSYTGELFF. The chain has TRBV6-5 and TRBJ2-2. In germline, CDR1 is MNHEY, CDR2 SVGAGI. There are 16 residues in the CDR3.

This chain links TRBV20-1 with TRBJ2-3. The CDR3 sequence is 17 residues long. From germline, CDR1 is DFQATT and CDR2 SNEGSKA (reference sequence). CDR3 residues: CSARATVRRQITDTQYF.

The V and J genes are TRBV5-1 and TRBJ2-3; TCRdb's D call, TRBD2, is unchecked because there is no DNA. The CDR3 loop spans 13 amino acids. The germline CDR1 and CDR2 sequences are SGHRS and YFSETQ. This chain's CDR3 is CASSTGGPDTQYF.

This chain joins TRBV12-3 or TRBV12-4 and TRBJ1-2. The CDR3 is 13 residues long. The CDR3 is CASASGLNYGYTF.

The V and J genes are TRBV20-1 and TRBJ2-2; TCRdb proposes TRBD1, but this gene call is untestable without DNA. The CDR3 contains 15 residues. Germline loops: CDR1 DFQATT, CDR2 SNEGSKA (reference sequence). CDR3 in amino acids: CSARNGGINTGELFF.

The chain uses TRBV5-5 and TRBJ2-1; TCRdb calls TRBD1, which cannot be checked without DNA. The CDR3 contains 13 residues. Looked up from germline, CDR1 is SGHKS and CDR2 is YYEKEE (reference sequence). The CDR3 is CASSPRLTEEQFF.

The V and J genes are TRBV4-3 and TRBJ1-2. Germline-derived CDR1 and CDR2 are LGHNA and YSLEER. CDR3 length: 14 residues. The CDR3: CASRAGALEGGYTF.

This rearrangement joins TRBV20-1 to TRBJ2-5; lacking DNA, the TRBD2 call made by TCRdb goes unchecked. CDR1 is DFQATT and CDR2 is SNEGSKA in the germline V gene (reference sequence). CDR3 length: 14 amino acids. CDR3 sequence: CSASGEGDLETQYF.

The rearrangement joins TRBV5-1 to TRBJ2-7; the TRBD2 assignment by TCRdb is unverifiable without DNA. This CDR3 region has 14 residues. The germline V gene has CDR1 SGHRS and CDR2 YFSETQ. CDR3 loop: CASSLARAPYEQYF. Based on the CDR3 plus reference TRBV5-1 and TRBJ2-7, the full variable domain is KAGVTQTPRYLIKTRGQQVTLSCSPISGHRSVSWYQQTPGQGLQFLFEYFSETQRNKGNFPGRFSGRQFSNSRSEMNVSTLELGDSALYLCASSLARAPYEQYFGPGTRLTVT.

J is TRBJ2-1 and V is TRBV18. Germline V gene data show CDR1 as KGHSH and CDR2 as LQKENI. The CDR3 is 12 residues long. This CDR3 is CASSPQDNEQFF.

The CDR3: CASSLSWNTEAFF. The chain has TRBV7-3 and TRBJ1-1. The CDR3 consists of 13 residues. The germline CDR1 and CDR2 sequences are SGHTA and FQGTGA. Looking up the rest from reference TRBV7-3 and TRBJ1-1 gives the full variable domain: GAGVSQTPSNKVTEKGKYVELRCDPISGHTALYWYRQSLGQGPEFLIYFQGTGAADDSGLPNDRFFAVRPEGSVSTLKIQRTERGDSAVYLCASSLSWNTEAFFGQGTRLTVV.

The chain's CDR3 is CSVRDGGAQYF. The chain is built from TRBV29-1 and TRBJ2-3; TCRdb returns TRBD1, unconfirmable since there is no DNA. Per the germline V gene, CDR1 is SQVTM and CDR2 is ANQGSEA. The CDR3 covers 11 residues.

The rearrangement joins TRBV6-1 to TRBJ2-3; there is no DNA to check the TCRdb D call of TRBD2. The CDR3 consists of 15 residues. The V gene's germline CDR1 is MNHNS and CDR2 SASEGT. The CDR3 here is CASSLGLANTDTQYF.

This sequence joins TRBV7-9 and TRBJ2-5; with no DNA, the TCRdb D assignment of TRBD1 cannot be verified. The CDR3 runs to 16 residues. Germline V gene sequence: CDR1 SEHNR, CDR2 FQNEAQ (reference sequence). CDR3 loop: CASSRVQGGRVETQYF.

The chain recombines TRBV20-1 with TRBJ2-1; the D call from TCRdb, TRBD1, cannot be confirmed without DNA. The CDR3 is 17 amino acids. Germline V CDR1 and CDR2: DFQATT, SNEGSKA (reference sequence). CDR3 amino acids: CSASPIGVRGGPHEQFF.

J is TRBJ1-2 and V is TRBV10-3; TCRdb's D call, TRBD1, is unchecked because there is no DNA. CDR1 and CDR2 (germline): ENHRY, SYGVKD. This CDR3 has 15 residues. Here the CDR3 reads CAISESRGQPYGYTF.

V gene TRBV20-1 combines with J gene TRBJ2-4. Germline values: CDR1 DFQATT, CDR2 SNEGSKA (reference sequence). This CDR3 has 13 residues. CDR3 protein: CSARDHSKNIQYF.

The genes are TRBV6-1 and TRBJ2-2; there is no DNA to check the TCRdb D call of TRBD2. CDR1 MNHNS and CDR2 SASEGT come from the germline V gene. This CDR3 has 18 amino acids. The CDR3 here is CASSRGTSGRALPGELFF.